This TCR beta chain was sequenced in a study of read filtering for tumor transcriptome and immune sequencing. Overall study: Per sample, TCR-region reads ranged about 4 to 10.27 million by IR-seq, roughly 75 to 1273 by RNA-seq. Regarding the study as a whole: About 82% of IR-seq clonotypes had a single read, yet these held 3% to 4% of reads. Even smaller IR-seq throughput identified most shared clonotypes.

This clonotype was found many times. The antigen is undetermined. This library used around 400 ng RNA and molecular barcoded adaptors spanning alpha/delta and beta/gamma chains. TCRdb re-derived calls from the reads in MiXCR, one entry per CDR3 protein. The profile covers about 63,000 distinct CDR3 sequences, with roughly 14% appearing a single time and approximately 47% taken by the ten largest. At the time of active disease, bone marrow was collected from every patient. This clonotype was obtained from a donor at least 40 years old with multiple myeloma. Source material: a population of CD138-negative cells sorted from bone marrow.

CDR3 nucleotide sequence: TGTGCCACCTACCGCGGATCCAATCACTACGAGCAGTACTTC. The encoded protein is CATYRGSNHYEQYF. The rearrangement joins TRBV28 to TRBJ2-7; no definite D call. Germline CDR1 reads MDHEN; CDR2 reads SYDVKM. The CDR3 has 14 amino acids. Trimming cost V 10 bases and J 3 bases, with 19 bases left between them.